This TCR beta chain was documented in a study of T cell responses to AZD1222 COVID-19 vaccine. The study's findings and limits: The study found Spike-specific TCR breadth and depth rose after two AZD1222 doses.

CDR1 and CDR2 from the germline V gene are DFQATT and SNEGSKA (reference sequence). Trimming left V 3 bases short and J 5 bases short, with 18 bases between. This CDR3 contains 15 residues. Details on this clone: What it binds is unknown.

Clones were read by immunoSEQ multiplex PCR, and TCRdb kept only the in-frame ones, dropping some. The data contain some 130,000 clones, around nine tenths of them singletons. The clonotype originates from an adult in good health. The source was peripheral blood, collected on day 0 of AZD1222 vaccination. This rearrangement joins TRBV20-1 to TRBJ2-3; a weak D match, TRBD2 (6 bases). Here the CDR3 reads CSASRLGGSGDTQYF. The CDR3 nucleotides read TGCAGTGCTAGTCGTCTCGGGGGTTCGGGAGATACGCAGTATTTT.